There are a few counts of the clone carrying this TCR beta chain. Trimming took off 5 bases at V and 3 bases at J, with 10 bases between the two ends. Germline V lookup: CDR1 KGHSH, CDR2 LQKENI. This CDR3 comprises 13 residues. This entry comes from a study of T cell clones after liver transplantation. TCRdb's copy holds only in-frame clones and misses some; the assay was immunoSEQ multiplex PCR. The profile shows about 71,000 clones, under 90% of them singletons. Material: CD4+ T cells from blood, obtained 12 months after liver transplant. V is TRBV18 and J is TRBJ1-2, with D possibly TRBD1 on 5 matching bases. This receptor was taken from a human patient who received a liver transplant. T cells may partly derive from the graft donor. The CDR3 region has the DNA TGTGCCAGCTCATCCGACAGTTACTATGGCTACACCTTC. It is translated as CASSSDSYYGYTF.